The 22 T cell receptor beta chains listed next were all sequenced from one sample in a study of shared clonotypes between healthy human individuals. It was CD45RO-negative cells, positively selected for CCR7, that made up naive CD8 cells, with terminally differentiated effector memory CD45RA+ cells excluded. Sequenced by immunoSEQ multiplex PCR; TCRdb stores in-frame clones only, minus some. The top ten hold less than 0.25% of the sample, which has roughly 770,000 clones, 90% to 97% seen once. Sequencing used naive CD8+ T cells sorted from blood. Every receptor here comes from a man in his thirties or forties in good health.

V and J are TRBV19 and TRBJ1-5, with 7 nucleotides matching TRBD1. Germline trimming cut 2 bases from V and 4 bases from J; bases unmatched to any gene: 11. From germline, CDR1 is LNHDA and CDR2 SQIVND (reference sequence). There are 17 residues in the CDR3. The CDR3 DNA reads TGTGCCAGTAGTATACGTGGGAGGGACAGAAAAAATCAGCCCCAGCATTTT. Residues: CASSIRGRDRKNQPQHF.

DNA of the CDR3: TGCAGCGTTGATATTGCAGCTTCCTACGAGCAGTACTTC. Amino acid sequence: CSVDIAASYEQYF. The genes are TRBV29-1 and TRBJ2-7; no clear D. Germline values: CDR1 SQVTM, CDR2 ANQGSEA. The CDR3 spans 13 residues. The germline V and J ends were trimmed by 3 bases and 1 base, with 10 bases remaining between them.

This rearrangement joins TRBV18 to TRBJ1-1; TRBD1 aligns across 7 bases. The CDR3 is made up of 19 amino acids. Germline V CDR1 and CDR2: KGHSH, LQKENI. Trimming at V came to 2 bases and at J to 4 bases, leaving 19 bases not matched to a gene. CDR3 protein: CASSPTVNWDSKSSTEAFF. In DNA form, the CDR3 reads TGTGCCAGCTCACCAACCGTAAATTGGGACAGCAAGTCCTCCACTGAAGCTTTCTTT.

J is TRBJ2-7 and V is TRBV10-3; TRBD2 aligns across 10 bases. Germline V gene lookup returns CDR1 ENHRY and CDR2 SYGVKD. This CDR3 spans 15 amino acids. The ends lost 8 bases at V and 1 base at J; junction bases unmatched: 8. The CDR3 DNA sequence: TGTGCCATCGCTCCAGCGGGAGGGGGGTCCTACGAGCAGTACTTC. This encodes CAIAPAGGGSYEQYF.

Turning to this clone: The sample has other DNA sequences that encode this CDR3 too. This chain connects TRBV28 to TRBJ1-4, with D uncertain. CDR1 and CDR2 from the germline V gene are MDHEN and SYDVKM. Trimming pared 3 bases from V and 0 bases from J, leaving 5 bases between. This CDR3 is 14 amino acids long. CDR3: CASSFRATNEKLFF. DNA for the CDR3: TGTGCCAGCAGTTTCCGTGCAACTAATGAAAAACTGTTTTTT. Looking up the rest from reference TRBV28 and TRBJ1-4 gives the full variable domain: DVKVTQSSRYLVKRTGEKVFLECVQDMDHENMFWYRQDPGLGLRLIYFSYDVKMKEKGDIPEGYSVSREKKERFSLILESASTNQTSMYLCASSFRATNEKLFFGSGTQLSVL.

The gene calls are TRBV7-2 and TRBJ2-7, with D possibly being TRBD1 or TRBD2 (5 bases each). The ends were cut back, 5 bases at V and 3 bases at J, with 17 bases in the middle. Germline CDR1 is SGHTA and CDR2 is FQGNSA. This CDR3 region has 15 residues. CDR3 DNA sequence: TGTGCCAGCAGCCCCCGGGACCGAACCTTCTACGAGCAGTACTTC. This translates into CASSPRDRTFYEQYF. The full variable domain, with the rest looked up from reference TRBV7-2 and TRBJ2-7, is GAGVSQSPSNKVTEKGKDVELRCDPISGHTALYWYRQSLGQGLEFLIYFQGNSAPDKSGLPSDRFSAERTGGSVSTLTIQRTQQEDSAVYLCASSPRDRTFYEQYFGPGTRLTVT.

The V call is TRBV5-1, the J call TRBJ2-1; 10 bases fit TRBD1. Trimming took 2 bases from V and 7 from J; bases not matched to a gene: 21. Germline V CDR1 and CDR2: SGHRS, YFSETQ. The length of the CDR3 is 20 residues. CDR3 protein: CASSFTYETGGFEDLNEQFF. As DNA, the CDR3 is TGCGCCAGCAGCTTCACATACGAGACAGGGGGCTTTGAGGACCTTAATGAGCAGTTCTTC.

In nucleotides, the CDR3 is TGTGCCAGCAGCCAACTAGCGGGAGGGCCGATAGACTACGAGCAGTACTTC. Protein: CASSQLAGGPIDYEQYF. The V gene is TRBV7-2, the J gene TRBJ2-7; 13 bases line up with TRBD2. The CDR3 has 17 amino acids. The V gene's germline CDR1 is SGHTA and CDR2 FQGNSA. The ends lost 5 bases at V and 3 bases at J; junction bases unmatched: 10.

V gene TRBV4-1 combines with J gene TRBJ2-1, with no clear D. Germline V gene lookup returns CDR1 MGHRA and CDR2 YSYEKL. Trimming stripped 2 bases from V and 5 bases from J, with 4 bases between. The CDR3 is 12 amino acids. This chain's CDR3 is CASSQPDNEQFF. Here the CDR3 DNA reads TGCGCCAGCAGCCAACCAGACAATGAGCAGTTCTTC.

The chain joins TRBV30 to TRBJ2-1, with 8 bases lining up with TRBD2. The CDR3 is 15 residues long. The V gene's germline CDR1 is GTSNPN and CDR2 SVGIG (reference sequence). The junction had 14 bases not matched to a gene; V was cut back by 4 bases and J by 9 bases. The CDR3 loop reads CAWTTLAGHTTEQFF. The CDR3 DNA follows: TGTGCCTGGACTACCTTAGCGGGACATACAACTGAGCAGTTCTTC.

The CDR3 is CASSWGQGVTNEKLFF. The CDR3 DNA reads as TGTGCCAGCAGCTGGGGACAGGGGGTAACTAATGAAAAACTGTTTTTT. The chain links TRBV5-8 to TRBJ1-4, with 11 bases identical to TRBD1. The CDR3 has 16 amino acids. The junction had 2 bases not matched to a gene; V was cut back by 3 bases and J by 1 base. The germline gives CDR1 SGHTS, CDR2 YDEGEE.

In its sample, this clone was seen once. The chain links TRBV9 to TRBJ2-3; unclear D gene. V was shortened by 0 bases and J by 8 bases, with 7 bases between the two germline ends. Germline V gene data show CDR1 as SGDLS and CDR2 as YYNGEE. There are 12 residues in the CDR3. CDR3: CASSVGAGTQYF. The CDR3, as DNA: TGTGCCAGCAGCGTAGGGGCAGGTACGCAGTATTTT.

V gene TRBV5-1 combines with J gene TRBJ2-5; 7 nucleotides agree with TRBD1. V was clipped by 3 bases and J by 5 bases; unmatched bases: 13. There are 16 residues in the CDR3. The germline CDR1 and CDR2 sequences are SGHRS and YFSETQ. CDR3 sequence: CASSSDRVEGEETQYF. The CDR3, as DNA: TGCGCCAGCAGCTCTGACAGGGTTGAGGGCGAGGAGACCCAGTACTTC.

This sequence joins TRBV4-1 and TRBJ2-7, with a tentative D call TRBD2 (5 bases). The CDR3 loop spans 18 amino acids. Trimming shortened V by 1 base and J by 0 bases, and 19 bases separated the two germline ends. In germline, CDR1 is MGHRA, CDR2 YSYEKL. The CDR3 spells CASSQVDSGSGLSYEQYF. Here the CDR3 DNA reads TGCGCCAGCAGCCAAGTAGATAGTGGGAGCGGACTCTCCTACGAGCAGTACTTC.

A word on this clone: The sample has other DNA sequences that encode this CDR3 too. This sequence joins TRBV27 and TRBJ2-2; D is ambiguous. Between the trimmed V and J ends, which lost 5 bases and 6 bases, there was a span of 10 bases. Germline lookup yields CDR1 MNHEY and CDR2 SMNVEV (reference sequence). CDR3 size: 13 residues. The CDR3 loop reads CASSPYEAGELFF. The DNA for the CDR3 is TGTGCCAGCAGTCCGTATGAGGCCGGGGAGCTGTTTTTT.

The rearrangement joins TRBV7-8 to TRBJ2-3; 7 bases match TRBD2. V lost 3 bases and J lost 0; bases outside the gene matches: 18. The germline V gene has CDR1 SGHVS and CDR2 FQNEAQ. The CDR3 runs to 20 residues. DNA for the CDR3: TGTGCCAGCAGCTTGCAGACCGGGACTAACAGTGCGCCTAGCACAGATACGCAGTATTTT. This codes for CASSLQTGTNSAPSTDTQYF.

The chain combines TRBV7-9 with TRBJ2-5; D call uncertain. The ends were cut back, 5 bases at V and 1 base at J, with 17 bases in the middle. Germline V lookup: CDR1 SEHNR, CDR2 FQNEAQ (reference sequence). The CDR3 runs 16 residues. CDR3 bases: TGTGCCAGCAGCCTACGTCGGGTCCGTGGCCAAGAGACCCAGTACTTC. The encoded protein is CASSLRRVRGQETQYF.

V gene TRBV5-6 combines with J gene TRBJ1-2, with TRBD1 matching 7 bases. Germline CDR1 is SGHDT and CDR2 is YYEEEE. V shed 4 bases and J 7 bases; nucleotides not matched to a gene: 13. The CDR3 is 15 amino acids. CDR3 loop: CASSLQWEGAGGYTF. The CDR3 coding sequence is TGTGCCAGCAGCCTACAATGGGAGGGGGCCGGTGGCTACACCTTC. The full variable domain, in which reference TRBV5-6 and TRBJ1-2 provide the parts outside the CDR3, is DAGVTQSPTHLIKTRGQQVTLRCSPKSGHDTVSWYQQALGQGPQFIFQYYEEEERQRGNFPDRFSGHQFPNYSSELNVNALLLGDSALYLCASSLQWEGAGGYTFGSGTRLTVV.

The gene calls are TRBV28 and TRBJ2-2; D unclear. Trimming pared 5 bases from V and 0 bases from J, leaving 4 bases between. The V gene's germline CDR1 is MDHEN and CDR2 SYDVKM. The CDR3 loop spans 13 amino acids. CDR3 in DNA: TGTGCCAGCAGTCGGACGAACACCGGGGAGCTGTTTTTT. Translated: CASSRTNTGELFF.

V is TRBV15 and J is TRBJ1-1, with a tentative D call TRBD1 (5 bases). CDR3 size: 15 residues. CDR1 and CDR2 (germline): LNHNV, YYDKDF (reference sequence). V was clipped by 4 bases and J by 1 base, with 13 bases between them. The CDR3 protein is CATSIFERGNTEAFF. The CDR3 nucleotides read TGTGCCACCAGCATATTTGAAAGGGGGAACACTGAAGCTTTCTTT.

The chain carries TRBV7-8 and TRBJ1-2, with a tentative D call TRBD1 (5 bases). Looked up from germline, CDR1 is SGHVS and CDR2 is FQNEAQ. This CDR3 is 14 amino acids long. V lost 1 base, J lost 3 bases, and 9 bases lay in between. The CDR3: CASSLGGDHYGYTF. Written as DNA, the CDR3 is TGTGCCAGCAGCTTAGGGGGGGACCACTATGGCTACACCTTC. Together with reference TRBV7-8 and TRBJ1-2, the CDR3 gives the full variable domain: GAGVSQSPRYKVAKRGQDVALRCDPISGHVSLFWYQQALGQGPEFLTYFQNEAQLDKSGLPSDRFFAERPEGSVSTLKIQRTQQEDSAVYLCASSLGGDHYGYTFGSGTRLTVV.

In its sample, this clone was seen once. The rearrangement uses TRBV6-5 and TRBJ2-7, with 9 bases fitting TRBD1. The CDR3 is 16 amino acids. With 0 bases clipped from V and 4 bases from J, the junction kept 7 bases outside the gene matches. Germline CDR1 reads MNHEY; CDR2 reads SVGAGI. In DNA form, the CDR3 reads TGTGCCAGCAGTTACTCGAGGAGGGACAGGGCGTACGAGCAGTACTTC. Its protein is CASSYSRRDRAYEQYF.